This T cell receptor beta chain was recorded in a study of T cell clonotyping in hematopoietic cell transplantation. In the case of this clone: What it recognizes is unknown.

Study-level points and caveats: At the given depth, recipient repertoires were over 95% de novo clonotypes. Recipient TCR diversity dropped after transplant; expanded clonotypes rose from day 30 to 180. Graft donor and pretransplant recipient Inverse Simpson Index values predicted broader posttransplant TCR diversity. No sorting was done, leaving CD4 and CD8 contributions mixed.

TCRdb's table, derived via immunoSEQ multiplex PCR, lists solely in-frame clones and lacks some. Of nearly 70,000 clones in the sample, around 94% are singletons; the top ten hold under 2%. V was shortened by 0 bases and J by 4 bases, with 6 bases between the two germline ends. Per the germline V gene, CDR1 is LGHNA and CDR2 is YNFKEQ. The CDR3 contains 13 residues. Sequences were obtained from peripheral blood mononuclear cells. The chain recombines TRBV4-2 with TRBJ2-5; D may be TRBD1 (5 bases). The sequence was obtained from a man in his fifties or sixties in good health. Some clones in this sample may be carry-over from other donors' samples. CDR3 amino acids: CASSQDQGETQYF. The CDR3 coding sequence is TGTGCCAGCAGCCAAGACCAGGGAGAGACCCAGTACTTC.